The 25 T cell receptor beta chains listed next were all sequenced from one sample in a study of blood T cell repertoires in COVID-19. TCRdb's copy holds only in-frame clones and misses some; the assay was immunoSEQ multiplex PCR. This sample has 250,000 to 300,000 clones, with roughly 86% found just once. Material for sequencing was PBMCs or T cells enriched from blood (not recorded which). The receptors shown here come from a woman aged 60-75 years who had recovered from COVID-19.

The chain couples TRBV20-1 to TRBJ1-4; D gene ambiguous. V dropped 5 bases and J dropped 6 bases, with 10 bases sitting between them. CDR3 length: 12 amino acids. CDR1 is DFQATT, CDR2 SNEGSKA, per germline (reference sequence). In nucleotides, the CDR3 is TGCAGTGCTGGTGTCGGGGATGAAAAACTGTTTTTT. It encodes CSAGVGDEKLFF.

The CDR3 here is CASSHLPGQGGEKLFF. As DNA, the CDR3 is TGCGCCAGCAGCCACCTACCGGGACAGGGGGGTGAAAAACTGTTTTTT. The chain combines TRBV4-1 with TRBJ1-4, with TRBD1 matching over 11 bases. V shed 3 bases, J shed 7 bases, and the junction held 7 bases outside the gene matches. The CDR3 loop spans 16 amino acids. The germline gives CDR1 MGHRA, CDR2 YSYEKL.

The chain joins TRBV7-6 to TRBJ2-3, with D tentatively TRBD2 (5 bases). The V end was cut by 10 bases, the J end by 9 bases, with 14 bases between. This CDR3 comprises 11 residues. Germline V gene sequence: CDR1 SGHVS, CDR2 FNYEAQ. The chain's CDR3 is CAIERGSTQYF. In nucleotides, the CDR3 is TGTGCCATCGAGCGCGGGTCCACGCAGTATTTT.

CDR3 coding DNA: TGTGCCAGCAGCTACTCTGGACAGTACAATGAGCAGTTCTTC. This gives the protein CASSYSGQYNEQFF. The chain links TRBV7-9 to TRBJ2-1; maybe TRBD1 (6 bases). The CDR3 extends over 14 amino acids. Trimming stripped 4 bases from V and 4 bases from J, with 11 bases between. Germline V gene lookup returns CDR1 SEHNR and CDR2 FQNEAQ (reference sequence).

In its sample, this clone was seen once. The chain joins TRBV19 to TRBJ1-1, with D tentatively TRBD1 (5 bases). The CDR3 contains 15 residues. Germline-derived CDR1 and CDR2 are LNHDA and SQIVND (reference sequence). V lost 6 bases to trimming and J lost 0 bases, with 14 bases between them. The CDR3: CASSRGGGMNTEAFF. CDR3 DNA sequence: TGTGCCAGTAGCCGGGGTGGGGGGATGAACACTGAAGCTTTCTTT.

This rearrangement joins TRBV30 to TRBJ2-3; D possibly corresponds to TRBD1 (5 bases). This CDR3 comprises 13 residues. The V end was cut by 1 base, the J end by 8 bases, with 13 bases between. Germline V lookup: CDR1 GTSNPN, CDR2 SVGIG (reference sequence). This CDR3 is CAWSAQASGTQYF. CDR3 DNA sequence: TGTGCCTGGAGTGCACAGGCCTCTGGTACGCAGTATTTT.

Details on this clone: A read error may account for a junction end that differs from germline. This chain connects TRBV7-3 to TRBJ1-5, with D possibly being TRBD1 (6 bases). Germline V CDR1 and CDR2: SGHTA, FQGTGA. The length of the CDR3 is 15 residues. CDR3 region: CASSLTGRDISGQHF. The CDR3 DNA follows: TGTGCCAGCAGCCTAACAGGGAGGGATATCAGTGGCCAGCATTTT.

This clone has a single count. The rearrangement uses TRBV12-5 and TRBJ2-7; the match to TRBD2 covers 7 bases. The germline V gene encodes CDR1 LGHNT and CDR2 FRNRAP. Trimming removed 6 bases from V and 3 bases from J; junction bases left unmatched: 8. There are 14 residues in the CDR3. The CDR3: CASGGGLSFYEQYF. The CDR3 DNA follows: TGTGCTAGTGGGGGGGGACTATCGTTCTACGAGCAGTACTTC. Based on the CDR3 plus reference TRBV12-5 and TRBJ2-7, the full variable domain is DARVTQTPRHKVTEMGQEVTMRCQPILGHNTVFWYRQTMMQGLELLAYFRNRAPLDDSGMPKDRFSAEMPDATLATLKIQPSEPRDSAVYFCASGGGLSFYEQYFGPGTRLTVT.

Only a few counts were recorded for this clone. This chain uses TRBV28 with TRBJ1-1; D ambiguous. The CDR3 loop spans 14 amino acids. Trimming left V 5 bases short and J 4 bases short, with 14 bases between. Germline CDR1 reads MDHEN; CDR2 reads SYDVKM. The CDR3 nucleotides read TGTGCCAGCAGTGCAGGAGGGATGGGCACTGAAGCTTTCTTT. Translation: CASSAGGMGTEAFF.

This clone was detected only once. The chain employs TRBV7-3 and TRBJ1-1; TRBD1 matches 7 bases. Germline V gene sequence: CDR1 SGHTA, CDR2 FQGTGA. The CDR3 contains 14 residues. With 6 bases clipped from V and 4 bases from J, the junction kept 8 bases outside the gene matches. CDR3 bases: TGTGCCAGCAGTTCTCGCGACAGGGCCACTGAAGCTTTCTTT. It is translated as CASSSRDRATEAFF. The full variable domain, completed using reference TRBV7-3 and TRBJ1-1, is GAGVSQTPSNKVTEKGKYVELRCDPISGHTALYWYRQSLGQGPEFLIYFQGTGAADDSGLPNDRFFAVRPEGSVSTLKIQRTERGDSAVYLCASSSRDRATEAFFGQGTRLTVV.

The V call is TRBV9, the J call TRBJ2-1, with D perhaps TRBD2 (5 bases). V lost 3 bases to trimming and J lost 8 bases, with 9 bases between them. The CDR3 contains 12 residues. CDR1 is SGDLS and CDR2 is YYNGEE in the germline V gene. In nucleotides, the CDR3 is TGTGCCAGCAGCGCCCCGGGGTATGAGCAGTTCTTC. It translates to CASSAPGYEQFF.

The chain carries TRBV5-4 and TRBJ2-7; D call uncertain. With 2 bases removed from V and 6 bases from J, the gap between germline ends came to 21 bases. CDR1 is SGHNT and CDR2 is YYREEE in the germline V gene (reference sequence). The CDR3 loop spans 16 amino acids. The CDR3 loop is CASSFERHKSLGEQYF. In DNA form, the CDR3 reads TGTGCCAGCAGCTTCGAGAGACACAAAAGCTTAGGCGAGCAGTACTTC.

The chain recombines TRBV7-9 with TRBJ1-5; maybe TRBD1 (5 bases). Trimming removed 2 bases at V and 0 bases at J, with 14 bases between. Germline-derived CDR1 and CDR2 are SEHNR and FQNEAQ (reference sequence). The CDR3 contains 17 residues. CDR3 loop: CASSLSQGLSSNQPQHF. The CDR3 region has the DNA TGTGCCAGCAGCTTATCCCAGGGACTGAGTAGCAATCAGCCCCAGCATTTT.

V is TRBV5-1 and J is TRBJ2-7; TRBD2 might be the D (6 bases). With 4 bases removed from V and 0 bases from J, the gap between germline ends came to 11 bases. The germline V gene has CDR1 SGHRS and CDR2 YFSETQ. The CDR3 runs to 14 residues. The DNA of the CDR3 is TGCGCCAGCAGCGCTTACGGGAGCTCCTACGAGCAGTACTTC. It translates to CASSAYGSSYEQYF.

The chain is built from TRBV28 and TRBJ2-1, with 10 positions matching TRBD2. The trim removed 6 bases at V and 7 bases at J, leaving 6 bases unmatched. CDR1 MDHEN and CDR2 SYDVKM come from the germline V gene. This CDR3 is 14 amino acids long. The CDR3, as DNA: TGTGCCAGCAGGAGCGGGGGGGCGAAGAATGAGCAGTTCTTC. This translates into CASRSGGAKNEQFF.

The chain has TRBV18 and TRBJ1-5; D not resolved. The CDR3 has 13 residues. Germline V CDR1 and CDR2: KGHSH, LQKENI. Trimming took 3 bases from V and 2 from J, leaving 5 bases between them. For the CDR3, the DNA is TGTGCCAGCTCACCCGGGGGCAATCAGCCCCAGCATTTT. This gives the protein CASSPGGNQPQHF. Drawing the rest from reference TRBV18 and TRBJ1-5, the complete variable domain is NAGVMQNPRHLVRRRGQEARLRCSPMKGHSHVYWYRQLPEEGLKFMVYLQKENIIDESGMPKERFSAEFPKEGPSILRIQQVVRGDSAAYFCASSPGGNQPQHFGDGTRLSIL.

This clone was seen a few times. V is TRBV10-3 and J is TRBJ1-1; D is uncertain. The CDR3 spans 13 residues. Per germline, CDR1 ENHRY and CDR2 SYGVKD. Trimming stripped 4 bases from V and 5 bases from J, with 11 bases between. CDR3 nucleotide sequence: TGTGCCATCAGTGGAATTTCGGGGACTGAAGCTTTCTTT. This codes for CAISGISGTEAFF.

This chain links TRBV12-5 with TRBJ2-1, with D tentatively TRBD1 (6 bases). The CDR3 sequence is 13 residues long. Germline V gene lookup returns CDR1 LGHNT and CDR2 FRNRAP. V was cut by 6 bases and J by 4 bases, with 10 bases left in between. CDR3 protein: CASGGGLYNEQFF. The CDR3 DNA follows: TGTGCTAGTGGAGGGGGTCTATACAATGAGCAGTTCTTC.

The chain carries TRBV7-3 and TRBJ2-2, with 9 bases fitting TRBD2. Germline V gene lookup returns CDR1 SGHTA and CDR2 FQGTGA. This CDR3 is built from 17 residues. The junction had 8 bases not matched to a gene; V was cut back by 4 bases and J by 2 bases. The CDR3 loop is CASSSRSSGANTGELFF. The CDR3 region has the DNA TGTGCCAGCAGCTCACGTTCTAGCGGGGCAAACACCGGGGAGCTGTTTTTT.

The V call is TRBV4-2, the J call TRBJ2-7; 9 nucleotides align to TRBD2. The length of the CDR3 is 15 residues. Trimming at V came to 5 bases and at J to 6 bases, leaving 11 bases not matched to a gene. Germline V lookup: CDR1 LGHNA, CDR2 YNFKEQ. CDR3 bases: TGTGCCAGCAGCTTAGGGGCTAGCGGGGACGGCGAGCAGTACTTC. Its protein is CASSLGASGDGEQYF.

The rearrangement uses TRBV5-4 and TRBJ2-1, with D hard to call. This CDR3 comprises 14 residues. The germline gives CDR1 SGHNT, CDR2 YYREEE (reference sequence). V was trimmed by 4 bases and J by 0 bases, leaving 8 bases between them. The CDR3, as DNA: TGTGCCAGCAGCCGTACCAGCTCCTACAATGAGCAGTTCTTC. As protein: CASSRTSSYNEQFF.

This clone is a singleton in its sample. This rearrangement joins TRBV30 to TRBJ1-6; possibly TRBD1 for D (6 bases). The CDR3 is 14 residues long. Trimming removed 2 bases at V and 15 bases at J, with 20 bases between. In germline, CDR1 is GTSNPN, CDR2 SVGIG (reference sequence). The CDR3 sequence is CAWSPRGGHWRLHF. The CDR3 DNA is TGTGCCTGGAGTCCCCGTGGGGGACACTGGCGCCTCCACTTT.

The chain uses TRBV11-3 and TRBJ1-4, with TRBD1 matching 8 bases. Germline CDR1 reads SGHNT; CDR2 reads YENEEA. The CDR3 runs 14 residues. The V segment lost 5 bases and the J segment 15 bases; nucleotides outside the gene matches: 14. The CDR3 DNA is TGTGCCAGCAGCCACGAAGTCGGACAGGGTAAAATGTTTTTT. This gives the protein CASSHEVGQGKMFF.

The chain employs TRBV3-1 (or the pseudogene TRBV3-2) and TRBJ2-1; 11 bases match TRBD2. V trimming: 2 bases; J trimming: 0 bases; junction bases outside the gene matches: 9. The CDR3 is made up of 19 amino acids. CDR1 LGHDT and CDR2 YNNKEL come from the germline V gene (reference sequence). CDR3 residues: CASSQILAGGPSSYNEQFF. The DNA of the CDR3 is TGTGCCAGCAGCCAAATCCTAGCGGGGGGTCCTAGCTCCTACAATGAGCAGTTCTTC.

The count of this clone is one. The V gene is TRBV18, the J gene TRBJ1-1; possible D gene TRBD1, 5 bases. The germline gives CDR1 KGHSH, CDR2 LQKENI. The CDR3 is made up of 15 amino acids. Trimming stripped 3 bases from V and 1 base from J, with 12 bases between. CDR3 loop: CASSPMGGTNTEAFF. The CDR3 nucleotides read TGTGCCAGCTCACCCATGGGAGGGACGAACACTGAAGCTTTCTTT. Filled out from reference TRBV18 and TRBJ1-1, the complete variable domain reads NAGVMQNPRHLVRRRGQEARLRCSPMKGHSHVYWYRQLPEEGLKFMVYLQKENIIDESGMPKERFSAEFPKEGPSILRIQQVVRGDSAAYFCASSPMGGTNTEAFFGQGTRLTVV.